Listed below are T cell receptor beta chains from one sample, sequenced in a study of blood T cells in healthy people across ages. TCRdb re-called the 5' RACE reads through MiXCR, storing one row per CDR3 protein. The sample shows some 1.6 million distinct CDR3 sequences, about 35% of them seen only once. Specimen: blood. These receptors all stem from a woman in her twenties or thirties in good health. Each CDR3 is given with its conserved first and last residue. A D gene is named only where the DNA matches it firmly. Where a row states a size, it is once, few, many or the class of an expanded clone; other rows omit it.

clone size: -
J gene: TRBJ2-2
V gene: TRBV2
D gene: -
CDR3 protein: CASSIQGNTGELFF
CDR3 DNA: TGTGCCAGCAGTATACAGGGGAACACCGGGGAGCTGTTTTTT

clone size: -
J gene: TRBJ2-3
V gene: TRBV18
D gene: TRBD2
CDR3 protein: CASSPQGLAGAHRSTDTQYF
CDR3 DNA: TGTGCCAGCTCACCACAAGGACTAGCGGGGGCCCACCGTAGCACAGATACGCAGTATTTT

clone size: -
J gene: TRBJ2-7
V gene: TRBV11-2
D gene: -
CDR3 protein: CASSLSQGFSYEQYF
CDR3 DNA: TGTGCCAGCAGCTTATCACAGGGCTTTTCCTACGAGCAGTACTTC

clone size: many
J gene: TRBJ2-1
V gene: TRBV29-1
D gene: TRBD2
CDR3 protein: CSVDRPGLAGSNEQFF
CDR3 DNA: TGCAGCGTTGACAGACCGGGACTAGCGGGGAGCAATGAGCAGTTCTTC

clone size: few
J gene: TRBJ1-5
V gene: TRBV24-1
D gene: -
CDR3 protein: CATSDPRVNQPQHF
CDR3 DNA: TGTGCCACCAGTGATCCGAGGGTTAATCAGCCCCAGCATTTT

clone size: many
J gene: TRBJ2-6
V gene: TRBV27
D gene: TRBD1
CDR3 protein: CASSLGTGGAGANVLTF
CDR3 DNA: TGTGCCAGCAGTTTAGGGACAGGGGGCGCTGGGGCCAACGTCCTGACTTTC

clone size: few
J gene: TRBJ2-1
V gene: TRBV7-9
D gene: -
CDR3 protein: CASSLSAPRRSSYNEQFF
CDR3 DNA: TGTGCCAGCAGCTTAAGCGCCCCCCGGCGAAGCTCCTACAATGAGCAGTTCTTC

clone size: few
J gene: TRBJ2-6
V gene: TRBV6-1
D gene: -
CDR3 protein: CASSTLGTVQGSGANVLTF
CDR3 DNA: TGTGCCAGCAGTACCCTTGGGACCGTCCAAGGCTCTGGGGCCAACGTCCTGACTTTC

clone size: -
J gene: TRBJ2-6
V gene: TRBV2
D gene: -
CDR3 protein: CASSETPYSGANILTF
CDR3 DNA: TGTGCCAGCAGTGAAACCCCCTACTCTGGGGCCAACATCCTGACTTTC

clone size: few
J gene: TRBJ2-7
V gene: TRBV15
D gene: -
CDR3 protein: CAASRGSGDPMVEQYF
CDR3 DNA: TGTGCCGCCAGCAGAGGATCGGGGGACCCCATGGTCGAGCAGTACTTC

clone size: -
J gene: TRBJ1-2
V gene: TRBV24-1
D gene: -
CDR3 protein: CATSDYTGTTNYGYTF
CDR3 DNA: TGTGCCACCAGTGATTACACAGGCACAACTAACTATGGCTACACCTTC

clone size: -
J gene: TRBJ1-2
V gene: TRBV11-2
D gene: -
CDR3 protein: CASSSLRWGAGGYTF
CDR3 DNA: TGTGCCAGCAGTTCCCTTCGGTGGGGGGCTGGGGGCTACACCTTC

clone size: -
J gene: TRBJ2-7
V gene: TRBV20-1
D gene: TRBD2
CDR3 protein: CSTRDPTSGSYEQYF
CDR3 DNA: TGCAGTACTAGAGATCCAACTAGCGGGAGTTACGAGCAGTACTTC

clone size: -
J gene: TRBJ2-7
V gene: TRBV9
D gene: TRBD1
CDR3 protein: CASSVVGGGREEQYF
CDR3 DNA: TGTGCCAGCAGCGTAGTAGGGGGCGGCAGGGAGGAGCAGTACTTC

clone size: once
J gene: TRBJ1-1
V gene: TRBV11-2
D gene: TRBD1
CDR3 protein: CASSLAGTGAWNTEAFF
CDR3 DNA: TGTGCCAGCAGTTTGGCCGGGACAGGGGCTTGGAACACTGAAGCTTTCTTT

clone size: few
J gene: TRBJ2-3
V gene: TRBV28
D gene: TRBD2
CDR3 protein: CASSTRLPGGPIFTDTQYF
CDR3 DNA: TGTGCCAGCAGCACACGTCTACCGGGAGGACCGATCTTCACAGATACGCAGTATTTT

clone size: few
J gene: TRBJ2-1
V gene: TRBV7-3
D gene: TRBD2
CDR3 protein: CASSLSLGLAGVGEQFF
CDR3 DNA: TGTGCCAGCAGCTTAAGCCTGGGACTAGCGGGGGTGGGTGAGCAGTTCTTC

clone size: few
J gene: TRBJ2-7
V gene: TRBV5-1
D gene: -
CDR3 protein: CASSLGTVSSYNEQYF
CDR3 DNA: TGCGCCAGCAGCTTGGGGACAGTAAGCTCCTACAATGAGCAGTACTTC

clone size: few
J gene: TRBJ2-3
V gene: TRBV10-3
D gene: TRBD2
CDR3 protein: CAITGLFTDTQYF
CDR3 DNA: TGTGCCATCACGGGACTATTCACAGATACGCAGTATTTT

clone size: -
J gene: TRBJ2-3
V gene: TRBV29-1
D gene: TRBD2
CDR3 protein: CSVSLAGLTDTQYF
CDR3 DNA: TGCAGCGTTTCCCTAGCGGGACTCACAGATACGCAGTATTTT

clone size: -
J gene: TRBJ2-7
V gene: TRBV7-2
D gene: TRBD2
CDR3 protein: CAGSPKQAPGLAGGYEQYF
CDR3 DNA: TGTGCCGGCAGCCCGAAACAAGCCCCAGGACTAGCGGGAGGGTACGAGCAGTACTTC

clone size: many
J gene: TRBJ1-2
V gene: TRBV7-3
D gene: TRBD1
CDR3 protein: CASSLGALGQGYGYTF
CDR3 DNA: TGTGCCAGCAGCTTAGGCGCCCTGGGACAGGGGTATGGCTACACCTTC

clone size: -
J gene: TRBJ2-1
V gene: TRBV4-1
D gene: -
CDR3 protein: CASSQVPSSVLSYNEQFF
CDR3 DNA: TGCGCCAGCAGCCAAGTCCCAAGTTCCGTACTCTCCTACAATGAGCAGTTCTTC

clone size: few
J gene: TRBJ2-2
V gene: TRBV5-1
D gene: TRBD2
CDR3 protein: CASAEAGGTGELFF
CDR3 DNA: TGCGCCAGCGCCGAGGCGGGAGGGACCGGGGAGCTGTTTTTT

clone size: -
J gene: TRBJ2-3
V gene: TRBV5-1
D gene: TRBD2
CDR3 protein: CASSPFSGTSIADTQYF
CDR3 DNA: TGCGCCAGCAGCCCATTCTCCGGGACTAGCATCGCAGATACGCAGTATTTT

clone size: many
J gene: TRBJ2-7
V gene: TRBV20-1
D gene: -
CDR3 protein: CSAREGGTYEQYF
CDR3 DNA: TGCAGTGCTAGAGAGGGGGGTACCTACGAGCAGTACTTC

clone size: few
J gene: TRBJ2-7
V gene: TRBV15
D gene: TRBD1
CDR3 protein: CATSKGTGINPYEQYF
CDR3 DNA: TGTGCCACCAGCAAAGGGACAGGGATAAACCCCTACGAGCAGTACTTC

clone size: -
J gene: TRBJ2-5
V gene: TRBV7-3
D gene: -
CDR3 protein: CASGSPTRETQYF
CDR3 DNA: TGTGCCAGCGGGAGCCCGACCAGGGAGACCCAGTACTTC

clone size: -
J gene: TRBJ1-1
V gene: TRBV29-1
D gene: -
CDR3 protein: CSGGAGDTEAFF
CDR3 DNA: TGCAGCGGTGGTGCGGGGGACACTGAAGCTTTCTTT

clone size: -
J gene: TRBJ2-2
V gene: TRBV6-5
D gene: TRBD2
CDR3 protein: CASSSLTSGRLETGELFF
CDR3 DNA: TGTGCCAGCAGTTCGCTGACTAGCGGGAGACTTGAAACCGGGGAGCTGTTTTTT

clone size: few
J gene: TRBJ2-7
V gene: TRBV5-1
D gene: -
CDR3 protein: CAHHPYEQYF
CDR3 DNA: TGCGCCCACCACCCCTACGAGCAGTACTTC

clone size: few
J gene: TRBJ1-1
V gene: TRBV2
D gene: TRBD1
CDR3 protein: CASSEGQSNTEAFF
CDR3 DNA: TGTGCCAGCAGTGAGGGACAGTCGAACACTGAAGCTTTCTTT

clone size: -
J gene: TRBJ2-3
V gene: TRBV7-6
D gene: TRBD2
CDR3 protein: CARSLAGSRSGRALWDTQYF
CDR3 DNA: TGTGCCCGCAGCTTAGCGGGCTCTCGAAGCGGGAGGGCCTTGTGGGATACGCAGTATTTT

clone size: -
J gene: TRBJ1-1
V gene: TRBV2
D gene: TRBD1
CDR3 protein: CASSGTASTEAFF
CDR3 DNA: TGTGCCAGCAGCGGGACAGCAAGCACTGAAGCTTTCTTT

clone size: few
J gene: TRBJ2-7
V gene: TRBV3-1
D gene: -
CDR3 protein: CASSQDLSSEQYF
CDR3 DNA: TGTGCCAGCAGCCAAGACCTATCCAGCGAGCAGTACTTC

clone size: -
J gene: TRBJ2-5
V gene: TRBV20-1
D gene: TRBD1
CDR3 protein: CSAGERGGLETQYF
CDR3 DNA: TGCAGTGCTGGGGAAAGAGGGGGCCTAGAGACCCAGTACTTC

clone size: -
J gene: TRBJ2-2
V gene: TRBV5-1
D gene: TRBD1
CDR3 protein: CASSSTGTGNTGELFF
CDR3 DNA: TGCGCCAGCAGCTCGACCGGGACAGGGAACACCGGGGAGCTGTTTTTT

clone size: -
J gene: TRBJ1-4
V gene: TRBV6-5
D gene: -
CDR3 protein: CASSQGSGGKLFF
CDR3 DNA: TGTGCCAGCAGTCAAGGCTCGGGTGGAAAACTGTTTTTT

clone size: few
J gene: TRBJ1-5
V gene: TRBV4-1
D gene: -
CDR3 protein: CASSQLAGAPDQPQHF
CDR3 DNA: TGCGCCAGCAGCCAATTGGCCGGGGCCCCCGATCAGCCCCAGCATTTT

clone size: -
J gene: TRBJ2-7
V gene: TRBV4-1
D gene: TRBD1
CDR3 protein: CASSRRVIGQGAYEQYF
CDR3 DNA: TGCGCCAGCAGCCGGCGGGTAATCGGACAGGGGGCGTACGAGCAGTACTTC

clone size: once
J gene: TRBJ1-1
V gene: TRBV20-1
D gene: TRBD1
CDR3 protein: CSARDPLGQGASTEAFF
CDR3 DNA: TGCAGTGCTAGAGACCCCTTAGGACAGGGGGCGAGCACTGAAGCTTTCTTT

clone size: few
J gene: TRBJ1-2
V gene: TRBV10-3
D gene: -
CDR3 protein: CAISESTGTADGYTF
CDR3 DNA: TGTGCCATCAGTGAGTCGACCGGGACGGCGGATGGCTACACCTTC

clone size: few
J gene: TRBJ1-4
V gene: TRBV27
D gene: -
CDR3 protein: CASSLRFGTNEKLFF
CDR3 DNA: TGTGCCAGCAGTCTCCGTTTCGGGACTAATGAAAAACTGTTTTTT

clone size: -
J gene: TRBJ2-5
V gene: TRBV20-1
D gene: -
CDR3 protein: CGARDFRETQYF
CDR3 DNA: TGCGGTGCTAGGGATTTTCGCGAGACCCAGTACTTC

clone size: many
J gene: TRBJ2-7
V gene: TRBV4-2
D gene: TRBD2
CDR3 protein: CASSQGGSGYYEQYF
CDR3 DNA: TGTGCCAGCAGCCAAGGAGGTAGCGGGTACTACGAGCAGTACTTC

clone size: few
J gene: TRBJ2-5
V gene: TRBV7-8
D gene: -
CDR3 protein: CASSLVASEGRTQYF
CDR3 DNA: TGTGCCAGCAGCTTAGTCGCCTCTGAGGGCCGGACCCAGTACTTC

clone size: -
J gene: TRBJ2-7
V gene: TRBV20-1
D gene: TRBD2
CDR3 protein: CSALRTSGSVGEQYF
CDR3 DNA: TGCAGTGCCCTACGGACTAGCGGGAGTGTAGGCGAGCAGTACTTC

clone size: -
J gene: TRBJ2-7
V gene: TRBV20-1
D gene: TRBD2
CDR3 protein: CSARVQRGPNTLFYEQYF
CDR3 DNA: TGCAGTGCTAGAGTTCAGCGGGGGCCCAACACCTTATTCTACGAGCAGTACTTC

clone size: many
J gene: TRBJ2-7
V gene: TRBV7-2
D gene: TRBD1
CDR3 protein: CASSPTRDSSYEQYF
CDR3 DNA: TGTGCCAGCAGCCCTACCCGGGACAGCTCCTACGAGCAGTACTTC

clone size: -
J gene: TRBJ2-7
V gene: TRBV6-2/TRBV6-3
D gene: -
CDR3 protein: CASSYPRDRYNRDYEQYF
CDR3 DNA: TGTGCCAGCAGTTATCCCCGGGATCGGTACAATCGGGACTACGAGCAGTACTTC

clone size: -
J gene: TRBJ2-7
V gene: TRBV20-1
D gene: TRBD2
CDR3 protein: CSARREGTSEQYF
CDR3 DNA: TGCAGTGCTAGGAGAGAGGGGACTAGCGAGCAGTACTTC

clone size: -
J gene: TRBJ2-3
V gene: TRBV10-1
D gene: TRBD2
CDR3 protein: CASSKGTSGGKQYF
CDR3 DNA: TGCGCCAGCAGTAAAGGGACTAGCGGGGGGAAGCAGTATTTT